This T cell receptor beta chain was obtained from a study of cytomegalovirus exposure and HLA in healthy donors. The donors were members of the validation cohort, which comprised 90 to 150 subjects and was separate from the first cohort of about 700 subjects. Libraries were prepared by immunoSEQ multiplex PCR; TCRdb keeps only in-frame clonotypes and omits some of them. The data contain 200,000 to 250,000 clones, roughly 85% of them singletons. Remarks on this clone: Its antigen is unknown.

Study-wide results and limits: There were about 160 TCR beta chains listed as cytomegalovirus-associated. Later, an analysis found that TCR clusters from the first cohort tended to co-occur in the 95 to 150 validation repertoires.

The sequenced sample consisted of PBMCs. The sequence was collected from a woman between 18 and 30 years old in good health and CMV-seronegative.

The CDR3 protein is CASSSGQGIYNEQFF. In DNA form, the CDR3 reads TGTGCCAGCAGCTCAGGACAGGGGATCTACAATGAGCAGTTCTTC. The chain combines TRBV7-2 with TRBJ2-1; 9 positions match TRBD1. The CDR3 extends over 15 amino acids. V trimming: 4 bases; J trimming: 3 bases; junction bases outside the gene matches: 4. In germline, CDR1 is SGHTA, CDR2 FQGNSA.